The clone carrying this T cell receptor (beta chain) was seen just once. Its target is not known. Clones were read by immunoSEQ multiplex PCR, and TCRdb kept only the in-frame ones, dropping some. The table has some 87,000 clones, approximately 93% seen once. The data were obtained in a study of OX40 agonist ivuxolimab in advanced cancers. Study overall: Those treated in dose escalation had hepatocellular carcinoma, melanoma, renal cell cancer or head and neck cancer. Points from the study as a whole: In the 0.1 to 3.0 mg/kg range, CD4+ and CD8+ blood T cells had expanded clonally by week 6. Some patients who did not respond also had low normalized T-cell clonal expansion. Researchers report that CD8+ T cells had, on average, more expanded clones than CD4+.

The germline V gene has CDR1 SGHNT and CDR2 YYREEE (reference sequence). The CDR3 spans 14 residues. V gave up 0 bases and J gave up 4 bases, with 10 bases separating them. The clonotype comes from an adult with an advanced solid tumor such as melanoma, head and neck, liver or kidney cancer. Sequencing used CD4+ or CD8+ T cells sorted from blood, obtained in a trial of the OX40 agonist ivuxolimab. The chain links TRBV5-4 to TRBJ1-2; D gene ambiguous. CDR3 sequence (DNA): TGTGCCAGCAGCTTGGACAGTGGGCTCTATGGCTACACCTTC. Translation: CASSLDSGLYGYTF.